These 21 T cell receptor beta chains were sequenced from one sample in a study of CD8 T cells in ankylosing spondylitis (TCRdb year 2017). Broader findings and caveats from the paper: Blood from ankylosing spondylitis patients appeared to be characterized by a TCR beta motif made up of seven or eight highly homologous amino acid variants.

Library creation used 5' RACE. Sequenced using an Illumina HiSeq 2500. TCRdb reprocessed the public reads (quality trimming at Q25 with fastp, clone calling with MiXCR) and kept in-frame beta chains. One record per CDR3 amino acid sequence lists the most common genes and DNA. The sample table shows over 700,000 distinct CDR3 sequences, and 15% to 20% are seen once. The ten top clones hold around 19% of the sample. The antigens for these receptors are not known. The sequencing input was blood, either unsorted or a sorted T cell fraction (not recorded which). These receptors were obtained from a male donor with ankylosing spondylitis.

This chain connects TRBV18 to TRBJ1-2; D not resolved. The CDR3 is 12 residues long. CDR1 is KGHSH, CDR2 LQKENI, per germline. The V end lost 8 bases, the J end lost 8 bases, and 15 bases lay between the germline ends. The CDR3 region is CASRGSVEGYTF. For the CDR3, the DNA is TGTGCCAGCCGAGGGTCGGTAGAAGGCTACACCTTC.

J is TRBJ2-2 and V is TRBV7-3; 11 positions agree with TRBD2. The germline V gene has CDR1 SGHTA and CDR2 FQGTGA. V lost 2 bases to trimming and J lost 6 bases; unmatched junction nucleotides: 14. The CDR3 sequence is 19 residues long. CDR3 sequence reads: CASSLLFQASGGPPGELFF. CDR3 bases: TGTGCCAGCAGCTTATTGTTCCAGGCTAGCGGGGGGCCCCCCGGGGAGCTGTTTTTT.

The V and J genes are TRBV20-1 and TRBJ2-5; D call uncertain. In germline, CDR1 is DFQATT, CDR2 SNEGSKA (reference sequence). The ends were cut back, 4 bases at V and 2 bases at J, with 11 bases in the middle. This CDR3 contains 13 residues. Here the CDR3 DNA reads TGCAGTGCTACTAAGGACGTGCAAGAGACCCAGTACTTC. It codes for CSATKDVQETQYF.

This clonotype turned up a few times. CDR3 in amino acids: CSVDGTSGAPYEQYF. The CDR3, as DNA: TGCAGCGTGGACGGGACTAGCGGCGCCCCCTACGAGCAGTACTTC. This rearrangement joins TRBV29-1 to TRBJ2-7; 11 nucleotides match TRBD2. The CDR3 is 15 amino acids. CDR1 and CDR2 from the germline V gene are SQVTM and ANQGSEA. The V segment lost 6 bases and the J segment 2 bases; nucleotides outside the gene matches: 9.

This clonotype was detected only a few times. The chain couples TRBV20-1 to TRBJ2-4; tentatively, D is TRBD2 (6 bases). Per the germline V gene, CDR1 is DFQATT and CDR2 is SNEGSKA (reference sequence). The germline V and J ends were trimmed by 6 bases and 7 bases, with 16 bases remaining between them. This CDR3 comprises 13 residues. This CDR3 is CSAPGERGNIQYF. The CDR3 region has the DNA TGCAGTGCCCCGGGGGAGCGAGGTAACATTCAGTACTTC.

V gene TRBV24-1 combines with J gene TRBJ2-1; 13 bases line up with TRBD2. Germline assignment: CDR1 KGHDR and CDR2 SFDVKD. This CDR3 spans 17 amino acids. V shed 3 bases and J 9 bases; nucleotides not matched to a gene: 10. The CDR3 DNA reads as TGTGCCACCAGTGATACCGGGACTAGCGGGATGGAGGGTGAGCAGTTCTTC. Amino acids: CATSDTGTSGMEGEQFF.

Here the CDR3 reads CSATTSGGAGDTQYF. The CDR3, as DNA: TGCAGTGCTACGACTAGCGGGGGGGCGGGCGATACGCAGTATTTT. This sequence joins TRBV20-1 and TRBJ2-3; 14 bases are a match to TRBD2. V lost 4 bases to trimming and J lost 6 bases; unmatched junction nucleotides: 6. CDR3 length: 15 amino acids. Germline CDR1 DFQATT, CDR2 SNEGSKA (reference sequence).

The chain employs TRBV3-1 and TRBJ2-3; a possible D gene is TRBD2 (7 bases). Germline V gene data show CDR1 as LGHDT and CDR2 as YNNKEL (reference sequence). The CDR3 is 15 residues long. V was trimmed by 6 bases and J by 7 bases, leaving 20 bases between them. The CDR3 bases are TGTGCCAGCAGTCATGGGGCGGGGGCCTCAAATACGCAGTATTTT. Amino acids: CASSHGAGASNTQYF.

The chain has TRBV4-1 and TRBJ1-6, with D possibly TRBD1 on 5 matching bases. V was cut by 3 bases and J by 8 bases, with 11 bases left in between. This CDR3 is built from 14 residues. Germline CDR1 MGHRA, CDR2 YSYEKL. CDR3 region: CASSQGPRDSPLHF. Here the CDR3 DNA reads TGCGCCAGCAGCCAGGGACCCAGGGATTCACCCCTCCACTTT.

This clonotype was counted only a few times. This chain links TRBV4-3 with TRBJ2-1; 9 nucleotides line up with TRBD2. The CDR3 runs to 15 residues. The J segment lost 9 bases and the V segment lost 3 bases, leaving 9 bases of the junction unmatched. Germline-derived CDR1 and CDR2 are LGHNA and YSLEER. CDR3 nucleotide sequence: TGCGCCAGCAGCCACCAATTAGCGGGAGTTTCTGAGCAGTTCTTC. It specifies CASSHQLAGVSEQFF.

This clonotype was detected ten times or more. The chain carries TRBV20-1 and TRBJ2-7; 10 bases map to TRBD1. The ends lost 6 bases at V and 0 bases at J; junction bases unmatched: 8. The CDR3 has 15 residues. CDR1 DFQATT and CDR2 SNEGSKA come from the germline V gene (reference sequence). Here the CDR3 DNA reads TGCAGTGCCGGGGGTCGGGACAGGGGCTCCTACGAGCAGTACTTC. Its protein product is CSAGGRDRGSYEQYF.

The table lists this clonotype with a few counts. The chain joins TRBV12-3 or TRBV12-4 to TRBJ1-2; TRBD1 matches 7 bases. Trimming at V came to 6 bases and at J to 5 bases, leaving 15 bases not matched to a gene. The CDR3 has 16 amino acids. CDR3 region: CASRMTGDSSGYGYTF. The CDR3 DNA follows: TGTGCCAGCAGAATGACTGGGGACAGTTCGGGATATGGCTACACCTTC.

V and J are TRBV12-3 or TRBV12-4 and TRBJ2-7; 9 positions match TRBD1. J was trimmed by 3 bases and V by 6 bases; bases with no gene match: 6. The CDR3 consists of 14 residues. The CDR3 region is CASRSRDRDYEQYF. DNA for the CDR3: TGTGCCAGCAGGTCCCGGGACAGGGACTACGAGCAGTACTTC.

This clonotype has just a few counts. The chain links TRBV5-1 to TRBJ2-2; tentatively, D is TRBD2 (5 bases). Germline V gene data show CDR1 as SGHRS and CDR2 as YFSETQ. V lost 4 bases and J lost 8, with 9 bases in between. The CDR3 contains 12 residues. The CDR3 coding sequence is TGCGCCAGCAGCCGGGAACCTGGGGAGCTGTTTTTT. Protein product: CASSREPGELFF. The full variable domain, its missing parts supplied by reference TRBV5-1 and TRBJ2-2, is KAGVTQTPRYLIKTRGQQVTLSCSPISGHRSVSWYQQTPGQGLQFLFEYFSETQRNKGNFPGRFSGRQFSNSRSEMNVSTLELGDSALYLCASSREPGELFFGEGSRLTVL.

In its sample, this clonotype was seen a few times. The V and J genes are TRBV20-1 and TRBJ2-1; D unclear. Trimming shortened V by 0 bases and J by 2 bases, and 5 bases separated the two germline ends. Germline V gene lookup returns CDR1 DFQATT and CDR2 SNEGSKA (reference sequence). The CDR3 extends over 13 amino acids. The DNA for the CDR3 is TGCAGTGCTAGAGAATCGGCCTACAATGAGCAGTTCTTC. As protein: CSARESAYNEQFF.

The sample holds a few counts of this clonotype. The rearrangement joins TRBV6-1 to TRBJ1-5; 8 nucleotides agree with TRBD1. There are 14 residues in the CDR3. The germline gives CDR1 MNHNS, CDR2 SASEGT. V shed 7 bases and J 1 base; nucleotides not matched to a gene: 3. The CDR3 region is CASTRDRSNQPQHF. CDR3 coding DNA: TGTGCCAGCACGAGGGACAGGAGCAATCAGCCCCAGCATTTT.

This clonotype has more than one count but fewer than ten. The CDR3: CASSPTSGGAGYNEQFF. The CDR3 bases are TGTGCCAGCAGTCCCACTAGCGGGGGGGCTGGGTACAATGAGCAGTTCTTC. This chain uses TRBV28 with TRBJ2-1, with 13 bases fitting TRBD2. The CDR3 loop spans 17 amino acids. J lost 4 bases, V lost 5 bases, and 8 bases had no gene match. From germline, CDR1 is MDHEN and CDR2 SYDVKM.

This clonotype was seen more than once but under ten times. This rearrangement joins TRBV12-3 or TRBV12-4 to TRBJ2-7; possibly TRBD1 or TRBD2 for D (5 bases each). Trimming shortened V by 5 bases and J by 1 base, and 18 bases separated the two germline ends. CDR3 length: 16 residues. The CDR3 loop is CASSPGRWGGSYEQYF. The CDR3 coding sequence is TGTGCCAGCAGTCCAGGACGATGGGGCGGGTCCTACGAGCAGTACTTC.

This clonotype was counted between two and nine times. CDR3 sequence: CASSPGLAGGPRDEQFF. The CDR3 DNA is TGCGCCAGCAGCCCGGGACTAGCGGGAGGGCCCAGGGATGAGCAGTTCTTC. J is TRBJ2-1 and V is TRBV4-3; TRBD2 matches 16 bases. CDR1 is LGHNA and CDR2 is YSLEER in the germline V gene. Unmatched junction bases numbered 8, after V lost 4 bases and J lost 8 bases. The CDR3 length is 17 residues.

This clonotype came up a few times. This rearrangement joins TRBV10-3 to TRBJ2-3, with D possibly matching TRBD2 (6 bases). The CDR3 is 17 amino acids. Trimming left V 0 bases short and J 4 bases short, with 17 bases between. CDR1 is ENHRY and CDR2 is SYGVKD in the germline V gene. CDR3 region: CAISESRYGGGADTQYF. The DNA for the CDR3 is TGTGCCATCAGTGAGTCGAGGTACGGAGGAGGGGCAGATACGCAGTATTTT.

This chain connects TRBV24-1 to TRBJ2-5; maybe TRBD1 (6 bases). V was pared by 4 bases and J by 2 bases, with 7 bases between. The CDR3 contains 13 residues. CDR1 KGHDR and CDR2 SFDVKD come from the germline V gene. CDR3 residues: CATSDGQQETQYF. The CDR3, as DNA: TGTGCCACCAGTGACGGACAGCAAGAGACCCAGTACTTC.